The rows below give T cell receptor beta chains drawn from one sample of a study of T cell responses to AZD1222 COVID-19 vaccine. Assay used: immunoSEQ multiplex PCR; TCRdb lists only in-frame clones, some missing. This table holds over 95,000 clones, around nine tenths found once. Here the sequenced sample was peripheral blood, taken on day 0 of AZD1222 vaccination. All receptors come from an adult in good health. Each CDR3 is given with its conserved first and last residue. A D gene is named only where the DNA matches it firmly. Clone sizes are given selectively: once, few, many, or a class where the clone is expanded.

TRBV27	.	.	TRBJ2-5	TGTGCCAGGGTGGGGGAGACCCAGTACTTC	CARVGETQYF
TRBV27	few	.	TRBJ1-1	TGTGCCAGCAGTTTGGGATTCTCTGGGGCAGGCGGGGTGACTGAAGCTTTCTTT	CASSLGFSGAGGVTEAFF
TRBV7-9	.	TRBD2	TRBJ2-7	TGTGCCAGCAGCTTAGAACCGGGACTAGCGGGAACATACGAGCAGTACTTC	CASSLEPGLAGTYEQYF
TRBV3-1/TRBV3-2	.	.	TRBJ2-2	TGTGCCAGCAGCCAAGGTGTGGTCACCGGGGAGCTGTTTTTT	CASSQGVVTGELFF
TRBV5-6	.	TRBD1	TRBJ2-7	TGTGCCAGCAGCCCGGCAACAGGGGGCTCAGTGCGGGAGCAGTACTTC	CASSPATGGSVREQYF
TRBV3-1/TRBV3-2	.	TRBD1	TRBJ1-1	TGTGCCAGCAGCCAATATGGACAGGGCTTTTTCCAAGCTTTCTTT	CASSQYGQGFFQAFF
TRBV28	.	.	TRBJ1-2	TGTGCCAGCCTGGCAGGAGTATATGGCTACACCTTC	CASLAGVYGYTF
TRBV27	few	TRBD1	TRBJ2-1	TGTGCCAGCAGCTATTGGTCCGGGACAGGGGGGCTCGATGAGCAGTTCTTC	CASSYWSGTGGLDEQFF
TRBV3-1/TRBV3-2	few	TRBD1	TRBJ1-6	TGTGCCAGCAGTCAGTCAGGGGGCGGAGGTTCACCCCTCCACTTT	CASSQSGGGGSPLHF
TRBV27	few	.	TRBJ2-7	TGTGCCAGCCTCATCCCGGGTTCGCACGAGCAGTACTTC	CASLIPGSHEQYF
TRBV19	once	.	TRBJ2-7	TGTGCCAGTAGTATTCGTACAGGGAACTACGAGCAGTACTTC	CASSIRTGNYEQYF
TRBV19	.	.	TRBJ1-1	TGTGCCAGTAGTACCACAGTGAACACTGAAGCTTTCTTT	CASSTTVNTEAFF
TRBV6-2/TRBV6-3	.	TRBD1	TRBJ2-1	TGTGCCAGCAGTTCCCTCAGGACAGGGGGGAATGAGCAGTTCTTC	CASSSLRTGGNEQFF
TRBV5-6	once	TRBD1	TRBJ2-7	TGTGCCAGCAGTTTCGGACAGGGGCACGAGCAGTACTTC	CASSFGQGHEQYF
TRBV7-2	.	.	TRBJ2-5	TGTGCCAGCAGCTTATTCGGGGGTCCGTCAGAGACCCAGTACTTC	CASSLFGGPSETQYF
TRBV5-6	once	TRBD2	TRBJ2-1	TGTGCCAGCAGCTTGTTAGCGGGGTACTACAATGAGCAGTTCTTC	CASSLLAGYYNEQFF
TRBV29-1	.	TRBD1	TRBJ1-2	TGCAGCGTTGCAGGAAGGGGGCTCAACTATGGCTACACCTTC	CSVAGRGLNYGYTF
TRBV10-1	.	TRBD1	TRBJ2-7	TGCGCCAGCAGCGACAGGGAATCCTACGAGCAGTACTTC	CASSDRESYEQYF
TRBV4-3	.	.	TRBJ1-2	TGCGCCAGCAGCCAAGAGATTCGGACTGCTAACTATGGCTACACCTTC	CASSQEIRTANYGYTF
TRBV14	.	.	TRBJ2-1	TGTGCCAGCAGCCAACGGTACAATGAGCAGTTCTTC	CASSQRYNEQFF
TRBV28	.	TRBD2	TRBJ2-2	TGTGCCAGCAGTTTAGATAGCGGGAGGTCCACCGGGGAGCTGTTTTTT	CASSLDSGRSTGELFF
TRBV6-5	once	.	TRBJ1-2	TGTGCCAGCAGCTCTACAGTGGATGGCTACACCTTC	CASSSTVDGYTF
TRBV5-1	.	.	TRBJ1-1	TGCGCCAGCAGCTATTCGGGACCGGGGGTTAACACTGAAGCTTTCTTT	CASSYSGPGVNTEAFF
TRBV4-2	.	.	TRBJ1-2	TGTGCCAGCAGCCAAGACTGGGATGGGCCCAAGGATTGCACCTTC	CASSQDWDGPKDCTF
TRBV15	.	.	TRBJ2-3	TGTGCCACCAGCAGTGGGTCCTTAGCGCAGTATTTT	CATSSGSLAQYF
TRBV7-2	once	TRBD2	TRBJ2-3	TGTGCCAGCAGCTTAGGTAATGGTACTAGCGGGTGGGATACGCAGTATTTT	CASSLGNGTSGWDTQYF
TRBV11-2	.	.	TRBJ2-3	TGTGCCAGCAGCTTATCAGCGGCTAGCACAGATACGCAGTATTTT	CASSLSAASTDTQYF
TRBV5-1	.	.	TRBJ2-5	TGCGCCAGCAGCTTCCAAGGGTCCACAGAGACCCAGTACTTC	CASSFQGSTETQYF
TRBV7-8	.	.	TRBJ2-7	TGTGCCAGCAGCCGCCAGACGGGCTACAACTACGAGCAGTACTTC	CASSRQTGYNYEQYF